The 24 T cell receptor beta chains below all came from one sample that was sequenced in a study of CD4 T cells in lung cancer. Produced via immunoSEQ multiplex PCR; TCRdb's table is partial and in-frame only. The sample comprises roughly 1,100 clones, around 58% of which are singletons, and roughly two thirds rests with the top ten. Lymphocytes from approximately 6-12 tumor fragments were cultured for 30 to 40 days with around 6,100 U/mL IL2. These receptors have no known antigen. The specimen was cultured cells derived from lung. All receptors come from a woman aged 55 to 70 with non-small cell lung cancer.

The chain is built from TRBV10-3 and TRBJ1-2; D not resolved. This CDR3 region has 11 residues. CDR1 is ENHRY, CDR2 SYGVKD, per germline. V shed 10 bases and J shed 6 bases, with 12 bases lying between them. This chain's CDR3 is CASRGMNGYTF. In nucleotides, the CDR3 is TGTGCCAGCAGAGGAATGAATGGCTACACCTTC.

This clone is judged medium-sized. CDR3 loop: CAWRSPQGGNYGYTF. The CDR3 DNA reads TGTGCCTGGAGGTCCCCACAGGGTGGGAACTATGGCTACACCTTC. V usage is TRBV30 and J usage is TRBJ1-2; TRBD1 is a possible D gene (6 bases). CDR1 and CDR2 from the germline V gene are GTSNPN and SVGIG (reference sequence). The V and J ends lost 3 bases and 2 bases respectively, with 16 bases between them. This CDR3 contains 15 residues.

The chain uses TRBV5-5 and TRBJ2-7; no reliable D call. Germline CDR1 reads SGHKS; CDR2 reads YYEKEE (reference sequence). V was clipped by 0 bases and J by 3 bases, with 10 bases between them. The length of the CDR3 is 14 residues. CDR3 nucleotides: TGTGCCAGCAGCTTGGTATCGAGGCTCTACGAGCAGTACTTC. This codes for CASSLVSRLYEQYF.

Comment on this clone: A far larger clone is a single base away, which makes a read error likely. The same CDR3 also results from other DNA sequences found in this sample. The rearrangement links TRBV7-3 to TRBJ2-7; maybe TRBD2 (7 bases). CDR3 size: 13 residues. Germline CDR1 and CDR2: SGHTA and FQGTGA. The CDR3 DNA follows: TGTGCCAGCAGCCAGACACGGGGGGCCCCCAGGAACTTC. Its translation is CASSQTRGAPRNF.

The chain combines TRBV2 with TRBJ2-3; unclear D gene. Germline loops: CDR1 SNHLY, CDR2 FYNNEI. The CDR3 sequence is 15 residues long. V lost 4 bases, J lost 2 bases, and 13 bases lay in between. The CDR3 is CASSVGQAVTDTQYF. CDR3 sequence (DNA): TGTGCCAGCAGTGTCGGTCAGGCAGTCACAGATACGCAGTATTTT.

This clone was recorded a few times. This CDR3 reads CASSSYLTDTQYF. The CDR3 DNA follows: TGTGCCAGCAGCTCCTACCTCACAGATACGCAGTATTTT. The chain carries TRBV7-6 and TRBJ2-3; D ambiguous. In germline, CDR1 is SGHVS, CDR2 FNYEAQ. There are 13 residues in the CDR3. V shed 4 bases and J shed 2 bases, with 7 bases lying between them.

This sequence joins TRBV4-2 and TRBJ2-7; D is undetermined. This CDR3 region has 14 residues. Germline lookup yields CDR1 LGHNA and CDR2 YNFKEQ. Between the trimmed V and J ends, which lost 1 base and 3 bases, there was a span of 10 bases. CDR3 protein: CASSQVGDFYEQYF. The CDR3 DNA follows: TGTGCCAGCAGCCAAGTCGGAGATTTCTACGAGCAGTACTTC.

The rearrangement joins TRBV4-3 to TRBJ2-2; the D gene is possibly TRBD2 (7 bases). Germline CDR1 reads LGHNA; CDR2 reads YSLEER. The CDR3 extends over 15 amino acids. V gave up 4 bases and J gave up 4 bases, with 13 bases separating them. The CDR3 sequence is CASSRQRGGTGELFF. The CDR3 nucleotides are TGCGCCAGCAGCCGACAAAGGGGGGGCACCGGGGAGCTGTTTTTT.

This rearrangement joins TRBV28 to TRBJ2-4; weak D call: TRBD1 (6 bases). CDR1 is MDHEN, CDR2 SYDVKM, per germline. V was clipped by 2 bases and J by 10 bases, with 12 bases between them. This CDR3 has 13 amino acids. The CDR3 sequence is CASSLTLQGIQYF. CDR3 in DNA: TGTGCCAGCAGTTTAACTCTTCAGGGGATTCAGTACTTC.

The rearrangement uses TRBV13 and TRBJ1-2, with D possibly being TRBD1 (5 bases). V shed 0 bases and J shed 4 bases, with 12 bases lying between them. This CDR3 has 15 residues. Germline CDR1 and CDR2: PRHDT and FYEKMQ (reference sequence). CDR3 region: CASSLGGVFSYGYTF. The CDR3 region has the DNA TGTGCCAGCAGCTTAGGGGGGGTGTTTAGCTATGGCTACACCTTC.

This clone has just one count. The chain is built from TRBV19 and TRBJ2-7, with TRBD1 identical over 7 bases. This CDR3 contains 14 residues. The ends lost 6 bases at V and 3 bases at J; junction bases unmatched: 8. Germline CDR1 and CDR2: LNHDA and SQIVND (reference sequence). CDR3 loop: CASRRGQGNYEQYF. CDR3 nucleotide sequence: TGTGCCAGTAGGAGGGGGCAGGGGAACTACGAGCAGTACTTC.

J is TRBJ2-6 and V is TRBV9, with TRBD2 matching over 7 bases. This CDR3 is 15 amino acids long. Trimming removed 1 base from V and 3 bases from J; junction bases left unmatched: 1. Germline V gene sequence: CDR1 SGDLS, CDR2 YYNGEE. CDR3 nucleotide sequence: TGTGCCAGCAGCGTACGGGGGGTTGGGGCCAACGTCCTGACTTTC. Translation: CASSVRGVGANVLTF. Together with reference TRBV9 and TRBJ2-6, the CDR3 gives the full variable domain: DSGVTQTPKHLITATGQRVTLRCSPRSGDLSVYWYQQSLDQGLQFLIQYYNGEERAKGNILERFSAQQFPDLHSELNLSSLELGDSALYFCASSVRGVGANVLTFGAGSRLTVL.

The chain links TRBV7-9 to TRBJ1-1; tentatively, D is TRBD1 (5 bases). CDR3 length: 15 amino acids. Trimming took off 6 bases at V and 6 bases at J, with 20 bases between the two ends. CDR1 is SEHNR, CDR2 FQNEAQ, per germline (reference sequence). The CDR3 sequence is CASSPTTPGTPEAFF. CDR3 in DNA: TGTGCCAGCAGTCCCACCACCCCAGGGACCCCTGAAGCTTTCTTT. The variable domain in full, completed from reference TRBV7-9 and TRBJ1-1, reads DTGVSQNPRHKITKRGQNVTFRCDPISEHNRLYWYRQTLGQGPEFLTYFQNEAQLEKSRLLSDRFSAERPKGSFSTLEIQRTEQGDSAMYLCASSPTTPGTPEAFFGQGTRLTVV.

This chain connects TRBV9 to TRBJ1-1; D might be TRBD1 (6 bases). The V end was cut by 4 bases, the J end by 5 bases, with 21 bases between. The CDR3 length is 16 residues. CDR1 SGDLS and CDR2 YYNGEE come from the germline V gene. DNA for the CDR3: TGTGCCAGCAGCTTCAACGGGGGGCCGGCCTTGACTGAAGCTTTCTTT. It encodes CASSFNGGPALTEAFF.

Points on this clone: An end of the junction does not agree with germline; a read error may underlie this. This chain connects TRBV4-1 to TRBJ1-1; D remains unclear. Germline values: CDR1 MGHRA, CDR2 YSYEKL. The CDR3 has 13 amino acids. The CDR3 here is CASSQERRTEAFF. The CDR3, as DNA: TGTGCCAGCAGCCAAGAGAGGCGTACTGAAGCTTTCTTT.

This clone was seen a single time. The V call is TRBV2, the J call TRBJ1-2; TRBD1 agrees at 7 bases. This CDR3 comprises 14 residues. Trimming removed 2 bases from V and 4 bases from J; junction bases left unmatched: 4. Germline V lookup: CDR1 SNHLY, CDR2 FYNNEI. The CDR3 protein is CASSERGRAYGYTF. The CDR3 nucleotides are TGTGCCAGCAGTGAAAGGGGGCGCGCCTATGGCTACACCTTC.

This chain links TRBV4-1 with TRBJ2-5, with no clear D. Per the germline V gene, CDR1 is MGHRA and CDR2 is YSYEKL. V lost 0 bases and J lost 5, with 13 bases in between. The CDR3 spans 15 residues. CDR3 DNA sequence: TGCGCCAGCAGCCAAGAGTACTCCCCTGGGGAGACCCAGTACTTC. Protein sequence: CASSQEYSPGETQYF.

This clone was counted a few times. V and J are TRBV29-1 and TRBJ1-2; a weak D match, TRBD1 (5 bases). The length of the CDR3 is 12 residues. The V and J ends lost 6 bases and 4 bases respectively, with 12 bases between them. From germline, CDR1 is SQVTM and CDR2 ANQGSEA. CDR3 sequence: CSVEGLGYGYTF. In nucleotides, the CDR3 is TGCAGCGTCGAGGGACTGGGCTATGGCTACACCTTC.

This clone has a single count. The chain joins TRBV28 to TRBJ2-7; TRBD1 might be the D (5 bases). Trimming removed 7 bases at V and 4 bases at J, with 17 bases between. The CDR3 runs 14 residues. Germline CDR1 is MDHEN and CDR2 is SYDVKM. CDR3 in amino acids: CASKRGQAKYEQYF. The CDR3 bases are TGTGCCAGCAAAAGGGGTCAGGCCAAATACGAGCAGTACTTC.

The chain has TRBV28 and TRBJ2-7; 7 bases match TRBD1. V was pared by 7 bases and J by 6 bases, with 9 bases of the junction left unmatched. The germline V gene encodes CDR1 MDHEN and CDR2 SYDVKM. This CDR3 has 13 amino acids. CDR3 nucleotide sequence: TGTGCCAGCAATGAGGGACAGCGCAGCGAGCAGTACTTC. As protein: CASNEGQRSEQYF.

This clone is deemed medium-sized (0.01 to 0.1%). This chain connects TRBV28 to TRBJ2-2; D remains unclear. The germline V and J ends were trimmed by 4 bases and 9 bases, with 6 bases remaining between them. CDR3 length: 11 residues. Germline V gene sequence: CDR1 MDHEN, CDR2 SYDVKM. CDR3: CASSSLRELFF. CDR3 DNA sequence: TGTGCCAGCAGTTCCCTAAGGGAGCTGTTTTTT.

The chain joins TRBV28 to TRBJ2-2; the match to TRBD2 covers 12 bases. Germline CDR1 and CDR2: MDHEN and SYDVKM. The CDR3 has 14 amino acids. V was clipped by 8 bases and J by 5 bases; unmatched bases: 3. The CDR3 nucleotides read TGTGCCAGCCGACTAGCGGGGGAGACCGGGGAGCTGTTTTTT. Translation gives CASRLAGETGELFF.

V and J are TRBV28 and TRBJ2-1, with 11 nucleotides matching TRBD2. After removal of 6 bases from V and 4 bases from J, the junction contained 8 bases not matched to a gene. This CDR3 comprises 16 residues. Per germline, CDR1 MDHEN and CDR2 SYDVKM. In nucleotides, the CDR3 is TGTGCCAGCAGATTGCCCGGGACTAGCGGATACAATGAGCAGTTCTTC. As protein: CASRLPGTSGYNEQFF.

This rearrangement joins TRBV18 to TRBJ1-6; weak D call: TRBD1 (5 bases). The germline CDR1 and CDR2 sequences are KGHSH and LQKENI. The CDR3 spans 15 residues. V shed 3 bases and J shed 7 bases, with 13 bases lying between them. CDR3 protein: CASSPSGGTNSPLHF. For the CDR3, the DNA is TGTGCCAGCTCACCCTCGGGGGGGACCAATTCACCCCTCCACTTT.